This TCR beta chain originates from a study of early T cells in non-severe SARS-CoV-2 infection. TCRdb processed the 5' RACE reads anew with MiXCR; each CDR3 protein has one entry. The sample carries around 57,000 distinct CDR3 sequences, 8% to 10% recorded once. This clonotype was found a few times. The CDR3 is made up of 21 amino acids. The germline V gene encodes CDR1 SGHKS and CDR2 YYEKEE (reference sequence). V was cut by 3 bases and J by 1 base, with 26 bases left in between. Sequenced material: whole blood. The chain links TRBV5-5 to TRBJ2-6; TRBD1 might be the D (6 bases). This sequence originates from an adult who was a healthcare worker with PCR-confirmed SARS-CoV-2 infection or an uninfected control (not recorded which). CDR3 protein: CASSSIRQASRLTSGANVLTF. The DNA of the CDR3 is TGTGCCAGCAGCTCGATTAGACAGGCTTCTCGTCTCACGTCTGGGGCCAACGTCCTGACTTTC.